The 25 T cell receptor beta chains given below trace back to one sample, sequenced in a study of chemoradiotherapy in HPV16-positive cancers. This table comes from immunoSEQ multiplex PCR, and its TCRdb copy is limited to in-frame clones, with some not included. In the table there are 9,000 to 13,000 clones, about three quarters of which are singletons. Sequenced here: tumor tissue, sampled from a patient who underwent chemoradiotherapy. The receptor set was obtained from a human donor with HPV-associated anogenital cancer.

The V gene is TRBV18, the J gene TRBJ1-6; D is ambiguous. The CDR3 totals 15 residues. Germline V gene data show CDR1 as KGHSH and CDR2 as LQKENI. Trimming took 3 bases from V and 10 from J, leaving 16 bases between them. CDR3 region: CASSPERQDGSPLHF. CDR3 nucleotides: TGTGCCAGCTCACCGGAACGGCAGGATGGCTCACCCCTCCACTTT.

V and J are TRBV11-2 and TRBJ2-3; D not certain. Trimming took 2 bases from V and 4 from J, leaving 10 bases between them. The CDR3 has 14 amino acids. CDR1 and CDR2 from the germline V gene are SGHAT and FQNNGV. CDR3 in amino acids: CASSLQVPSDTQYF. The CDR3 nucleotides read TGTGCCAGCAGCTTACAGGTGCCCTCAGATACGCAGTATTTT.

The rearrangement links TRBV5-1 to TRBJ1-2, with D uncertain. This CDR3 has 12 amino acids. Germline lookup yields CDR1 SGHRS and CDR2 YFSETQ. With 0 bases removed from V and 4 bases from J, the gap between germline ends came to 4 bases. CDR3 protein: CASSLGSYGYTF. In DNA, the CDR3 is TGCGCCAGCAGCTTGGGCTCCTATGGCTACACCTTC. Using reference TRBV5-1 and TRBJ1-2 for the parts outside the CDR3, the full variable domain is KAGVTQTPRYLIKTRGQQVTLSCSPISGHRSVSWYQQTPGQGLQFLFEYFSETQRNKGNFPGRFSGRQFSNSRSEMNVSTLELGDSALYLCASSLGSYGYTFGSGTRLTVV.

This chain links TRBV29-1 with TRBJ2-3, with 8 bases fitting TRBD2. There are 16 residues in the CDR3. CDR1 SQVTM and CDR2 ANQGSEA come from the germline V gene. V lost 0 bases to trimming and J lost 7 bases; unmatched junction nucleotides: 12. CDR3 sequence reads: CSVEDQSGGTWNTQYF. In nucleotides, the CDR3 is TGCAGCGTTGAAGATCAAAGCGGGGGTACTTGGAATACGCAGTATTTT.

V usage is TRBV7-8 and J usage is TRBJ1-5; D is unresolved. With 1 base removed from V and 5 bases from J, the gap between germline ends came to 6 bases. The CDR3 loop spans 13 amino acids. Germline V gene lookup returns CDR1 SGHVS and CDR2 FQNEAQ. The CDR3 reads CASSLDLDQPQHF. The CDR3 bases are TGTGCCAGCAGCTTAGATCTGGATCAGCCCCAGCATTTT. Based on the CDR3 plus reference TRBV7-8 and TRBJ1-5, the full variable domain is GAGVSQSPRYKVAKRGQDVALRCDPISGHVSLFWYQQALGQGPEFLTYFQNEAQLDKSGLPSDRFFAERPEGSVSTLKIQRTQQEDSAVYLCASSLDLDQPQHFGDGTRLSIL.

This sequence joins TRBV5-1 and TRBJ2-3, with D perhaps matching TRBD1 (6 bases). Germline-derived CDR1 and CDR2 are SGHRS and YFSETQ. V lost 3 bases and J 6 bases, leaving 17 bases between the germline ends. This CDR3 contains 15 residues. The CDR3 sequence is CASSSTGSSRDTQYF. CDR3 nucleotides: TGCGCCAGCAGCTCTACAGGGTCCTCGCGGGATACGCAGTATTTT.

The gene calls are TRBV6-5 and TRBJ1-1; TRBD1 is a possible D gene (6 bases). The length of the CDR3 is 14 residues. Trimming took 2 bases from V and 2 from J, leaving 9 bases between them. In germline, CDR1 is MNHEY, CDR2 SVGAGI. CDR3 sequence reads: CASSYGQLNTEAFF. Here the CDR3 DNA reads TGTGCCAGCAGTTACGGACAGCTAAACACTGAAGCTTTCTTT.

This chain connects TRBV27 to TRBJ2-7; D not certain. The CDR3 sequence is 14 residues long. Trimming took off 2 bases at V and 0 bases at J, with 8 bases between the two ends. CDR1 MNHEY and CDR2 SMNVEV come from the germline V gene (reference sequence). CDR3: CASSLIPGSYEQYF. The CDR3 DNA follows: TGTGCCAGCAGTTTAATTCCCGGCTCCTACGAGCAGTACTTC.

V is TRBV27 and J is TRBJ2-3, with 8 bases fitting TRBD2. J lost 5 bases, V lost 1 base, and 5 bases had no gene match. The CDR3 is 15 residues long. Germline CDR1 MNHEY, CDR2 SMNVEV (reference sequence). This CDR3 reads CASSLYGGAGDTQYF. CDR3 DNA sequence: TGTGCCAGCAGTTTATACGGGGGGGCAGGAGATACGCAGTATTTT.

This sequence joins TRBV28 and TRBJ1-5; TRBD1 is a possible D gene (6 bases). CDR1 is MDHEN, CDR2 SYDVKM, per germline. Trimming removed 2 bases from V and 1 base from J, with 9 bases in between. The CDR3 consists of 15 residues. CDR3: CASSLTQGSNQPQHF. The DNA for the CDR3 is TGTGCCAGCAGTTTAACACAGGGAAGCAATCAGCCCCAGCATTTT. The entire variable domain, with the rest obtained from reference TRBV28 and TRBJ1-5, is as follows: DVKVTQSSRYLVKRTGEKVFLECVQDMDHENMFWYRQDPGLGLRLIYFSYDVKMKEKGDIPEGYSVSREKKERFSLILESASTNQTSMYLCASSLTQGSNQPQHFGDGTRLSIL.

This chain uses TRBV29-1 with TRBJ2-1, with TRBD2 identical over 11 bases. CDR3 length: 18 amino acids. Trimming took 4 bases from V and 0 from J; bases not matched to a gene: 11. Germline V gives CDR1 SQVTM, CDR2 ANQGSEA. In DNA form, the CDR3 reads TGCAGCGTTGTCAAGCGGTCTAGCGGGGGGCTCTCCTACAATGAGCAGTTCTTC. Protein product: CSVVKRSSGGLSYNEQFF.

V usage is TRBV4-1 and J usage is TRBJ1-2; D call uncertain. The CDR3 is 13 amino acids. Trimming shortened V by 1 base and J by 6 bases, and 9 bases separated the two germline ends. Germline CDR1 is MGHRA and CDR2 is YSYEKL. CDR3 amino acids: CASSQVETNGYTF. CDR3 nucleotide sequence: TGCGCCAGCAGCCAAGTTGAGACAAATGGCTACACCTTC.

This chain links TRBV27 with TRBJ2-6, with D tentatively TRBD1 or TRBD2 (5 bases each). The CDR3 covers 18 residues. Germline V CDR1 and CDR2: MNHEY, SMNVEV (reference sequence). V was trimmed by 2 bases and J by 1 base, leaving 15 bases between them. Here the CDR3 reads CASSLEGPGRSGANVLTF. The DNA of the CDR3 is TGTGCCAGCAGTTTAGAGGGACCCGGCAGATCTGGGGCCAACGTCCTGACTTTC.

The chain is built from TRBV7-8 and TRBJ1-2; D gene ambiguous. Deletions cut 3 bases from V and 3 bases from J, with 8 bases between. The CDR3 loop spans 13 amino acids. Germline V gives CDR1 SGHVS, CDR2 FQNEAQ. CDR3 bases: TGTGCCAGCAGCTTCGGGGAACACTATGGCTACACCTTC. The encoded protein is CASSFGEHYGYTF.

The CDR3 DNA reads as TGTGCCAGCAGCTTACTTACTGAAGCTTTCTTT. Protein: CASSLLTEAFF. V is TRBV7-9 and J is TRBJ1-1; no clear D. The CDR3 contains 11 residues. V dropped 2 bases and J dropped 5 bases, with 3 bases sitting between them. Germline V CDR1 and CDR2: SEHNR, FQNEAQ (reference sequence).

This chain links TRBV21-1 with TRBJ1-1; the table's TRBD1 call for D was not verified on the DNA. TRBV21-1 is given as a pseudogene. CDR3 length: 18 amino acids. CDR3 sequence: CASSTPIIGIPGDTEAFF. CDR3 bases: TGTGCCAGCAGCACCCCGATAATTGGCATTCCTGGTGATACTGAAGCTTTCTTT.

This chain joins TRBV18 and TRBJ2-1; the D call may be TRBD1 or TRBD2 (5 bases each). Germline CDR1 KGHSH, CDR2 LQKENI. Trimming stripped 3 bases from V and 6 bases from J, with 15 bases between. The CDR3 is 15 residues long. The CDR3 region is CASSPGPDGGNEQFF. CDR3 nucleotides: TGTGCCAGCTCACCGGGCCCAGATGGGGGCAATGAGCAGTTCTTC.

J is TRBJ2-3 and V is TRBV20-1; D gene uncertain. Per the germline V gene, CDR1 is DFQATT and CDR2 is SNEGSKA (reference sequence). Deletions cut 6 bases from V and 5 bases from J, with 6 bases between. This CDR3 spans 10 amino acids. CDR3 amino acids: CSAGEDTQYF. CDR3 DNA: TGCAGTGCCGGTGAAGATACGCAGTATTTT.

DNA for the CDR3: TGCGCCAGCAGCTTAAGTATGGGGGCCGGCACTGAAGCTTTCTTT. Translation: CASSLSMGAGTEAFF. The chain carries TRBV5-1 and TRBJ1-1; weak D call: TRBD1 (6 bases). Trimming removed 2 bases from V and 4 bases from J, with 15 bases in between. The CDR3 is 15 residues long. Germline V lookup: CDR1 SGHRS, CDR2 YFSETQ.

The gene calls are TRBV7-3 and TRBJ2-1, with a weak D call TRBD2 (5 bases). From germline, CDR1 is SGHTA and CDR2 FQGTGA. CDR3 length: 15 amino acids. V was pared by 3 bases and J by 0 bases, with 9 bases between. The DNA of the CDR3 is TGTGCCAGCAGCTTGAACCGGGGCTCCTACAATGAGCAGTTCTTC. Translation gives CASSLNRGSYNEQFF.

This clone was counted a few times. The gene calls are TRBV28 and TRBJ2-1; D possibly corresponds to TRBD2 (5 bases). CDR3 length: 17 amino acids. Germline assignment: CDR1 MDHEN and CDR2 SYDVKM. The V gene lost 2 bases and the J gene lost 10 bases, with 24 bases spanning the gap. CDR3 loop: CASSLGHRLLLDGEQFF. The CDR3 DNA follows: TGTGCCAGCAGTTTAGGTCACCGACTACTACTGGACGGAGAGCAGTTCTTC.

The chain recombines TRBV7-9 with TRBJ1-2, with unresolved D. The CDR3 loop spans 13 amino acids. The V and J ends lost 4 bases and 0 bases respectively, with 6 bases between them. Looked up from germline, CDR1 is SEHNR and CDR2 is FQNEAQ (reference sequence). CDR3 DNA sequence: TGTGCCAGCAGCTCCCCGGCTAACTATGGCTACACCTTC. Its translation is CASSSPANYGYTF.

The V call is TRBV29-1, the J call TRBJ2-2; TRBD1 might be the D (5 bases). The CDR3 covers 14 residues. The germline V and J ends were trimmed by 5 bases and 6 bases, with 16 bases remaining between them. Germline V CDR1 and CDR2: SQVTM, ANQGSEA. As DNA, the CDR3 is TGCAGCGTTTATTCAGGGCATAACGCCGGGGAGCTGTTTTTT. It specifies CSVYSGHNAGELFF.

This clone has a handful of counts. The chain links TRBV11-2 to TRBJ2-1; D might be TRBD1 (6 bases). CDR1 and CDR2 from the germline V gene are SGHAT and FQNNGV. CDR3 length equals 15 residues. V was trimmed by 2 bases and J by 4 bases, leaving 12 bases between them. The CDR3 bases are TGTGCCAGCAGCTTAACCAGGGGCACGTACAATGAGCAGTTCTTC. It is translated as CASSLTRGTYNEQFF. Complete variable domain (other parts from reference TRBV11-2 and TRBJ2-1): EAGVAQSPRYKIIEKRQSVAFWCNPISGHATLYWYQQILGQGPKLLIQFQNNGVVDDSQLPKDRFSAERLKGVDSTLKIQPAKLEDSAVYLCASSLTRGTYNEQFFGPGTRLTVL.

J is TRBJ2-3 and V is TRBV7-8; tentative D call: TRBD1 (6 bases). Germline lookup yields CDR1 SGHVS and CDR2 FQNEAQ. The CDR3 spans 16 residues. The ends were cut back, 5 bases at V and 2 bases at J, with 17 bases in the middle. The CDR3 region has the DNA TGTGCCAGCAGCCAACCGGGACACCTTGACACAGATACGCAGTATTTT. It yields the protein CASSQPGHLDTDTQYF.